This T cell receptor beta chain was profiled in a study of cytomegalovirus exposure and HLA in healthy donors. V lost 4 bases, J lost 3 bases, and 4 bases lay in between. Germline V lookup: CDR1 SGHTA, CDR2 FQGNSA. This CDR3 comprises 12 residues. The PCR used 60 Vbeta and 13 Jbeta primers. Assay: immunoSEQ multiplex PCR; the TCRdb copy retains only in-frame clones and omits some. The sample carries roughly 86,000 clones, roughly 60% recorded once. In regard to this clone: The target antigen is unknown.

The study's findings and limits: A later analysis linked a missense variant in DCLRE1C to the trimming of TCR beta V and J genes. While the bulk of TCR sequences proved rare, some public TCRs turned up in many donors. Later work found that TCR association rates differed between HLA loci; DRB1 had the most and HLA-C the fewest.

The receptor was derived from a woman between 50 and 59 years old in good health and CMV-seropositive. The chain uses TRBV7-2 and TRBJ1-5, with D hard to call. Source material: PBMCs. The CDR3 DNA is TGTGCCAGCAGCTCCGTCAATCAGCCCCAGCATTTT. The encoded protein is CASSSVNQPQHF.